The entry below describes one T cell receptor beta chain. Its antigen remains unknown. This specimen comes from a study of shared clonotypes between healthy human individuals. Points from the study as a whole: Measured sharing among donors was expected to vary with sequencing depth.

The CDR3 is made up of 14 amino acids. Deletions cut 2 bases from V and 5 bases from J, with 10 bases between. Germline CDR1 reads MNHNY; CDR2 reads SVGAGI (reference sequence). Method: immunoSEQ multiplex PCR; TCRdb's copy keeps in-frame clones and lacks some. This sample has more than 2 million clones; nearly 97% occur once, and the top ten carry roughly 0.13%. The rearrangement joins TRBV6-6 to TRBJ1-5; D is perhaps TRBD1 (6 bases). This sequence originates from a man between 18 and 29 years old in good health. The material sequenced was naive CD4+ T cells sorted from blood. Subset specified: CD45RA+ positively selected. The CDR3 coding sequence is TGTGCCAGCAGTTACCGGACAGATTATCAGCCCCAGCATTTT. This codes for CASSYRTDYQPQHF.